The T cell receptor (beta chain) described here comes from a study of blood T cell repertoires in COVID-19. Study in general: Donors of Cohort 3 who recovered were those that had two negative PCRs, clearance, or symptom resolution. The cDNA or gDNA used as material had been derived from T cells, B-cell-depleted T cells, or PBMCs.

Germline V gene lookup returns CDR1 SGHTA and CDR2 FQGNSA. V gave up 5 bases and J gave up 5 bases; unmatched junction bases: 3. This CDR3 has 14 amino acids. In the original analysis: Reference gene primer amplification yielded estimated nucleated cell counts. Produced via immunoSEQ multiplex PCR; TCRdb's table is partial and in-frame only. Clone size and the V and J calls come from that table; the DNA yielded D and trimming. The table records roughly 210,000 clones, more than 75% of them present only once. The V call is TRBV7-2, the J call TRBJ1-4, with 9 bases lining up with TRBD1. Specimen: PBMCs or T cells enriched from blood (not recorded which). This clonotype was obtained from a man younger than 40 in a cohort exposed to, infected with or recovered from COVID-19 (not recorded which). The CDR3 protein is CASSPGQGNEKLFF. CDR3 DNA sequence: TGTGCCAGCAGCCCAGGACAGGGGAATGAAAAACTGTTTTTT. Combining the CDR3 with reference TRBV7-2 and TRBJ1-4 gives the whole variable domain GAGVSQSPSNKVTEKGKDVELRCDPISGHTALYWYRQSLGQGLEFLIYFQGNSAPDKSGLPSDRFSAERTGGSVSTLTIQRTQQEDSAVYLCASSPGQGNEKLFFGSGTQLSVL.